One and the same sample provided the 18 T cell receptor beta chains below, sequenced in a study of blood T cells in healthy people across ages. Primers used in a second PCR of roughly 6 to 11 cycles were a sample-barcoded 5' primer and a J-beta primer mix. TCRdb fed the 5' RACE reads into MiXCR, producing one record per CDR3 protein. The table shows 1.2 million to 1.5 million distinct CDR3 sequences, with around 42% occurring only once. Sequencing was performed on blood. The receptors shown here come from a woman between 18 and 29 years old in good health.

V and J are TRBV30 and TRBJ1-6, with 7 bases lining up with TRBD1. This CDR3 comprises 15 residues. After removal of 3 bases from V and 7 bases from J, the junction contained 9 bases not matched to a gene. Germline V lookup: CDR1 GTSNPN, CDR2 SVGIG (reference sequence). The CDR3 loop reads CAWRSSEQGNSPLHF. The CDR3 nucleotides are TGTGCCTGGAGGAGTTCGGAACAGGGGAATTCACCCCTCCACTTT. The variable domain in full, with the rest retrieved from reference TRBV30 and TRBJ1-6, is SQTIHQWPATLVQPVGSPLSLECTVEGTSNPNLYWYRQAAGRGLQLLFYSVGIGQISSEVPQNLSASRPQDRQFILSSKKLLLSDSGFYLCAWRSSEQGNSPLHFGNGTRLTVT.

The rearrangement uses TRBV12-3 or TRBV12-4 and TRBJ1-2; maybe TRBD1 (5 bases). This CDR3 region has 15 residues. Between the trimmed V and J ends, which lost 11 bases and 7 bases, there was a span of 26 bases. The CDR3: CAGGSWTRSESGYTF. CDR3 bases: TGTGCCGGCGGATCTTGGACAAGGTCGGAGAGTGGCTACACCTTC.

This CDR3 is CASSDSGTGIYEQYF. CDR3 sequence (DNA): TGCGCCAGCAGCGACTCCGGGACAGGGATTTACGAGCAGTACTTC. The genes are TRBV5-1 and TRBJ2-7; TRBD1 aligns across 9 bases. The CDR3 sequence is 15 residues long. V was clipped by 4 bases and J by 4 bases; unmatched bases: 9. Per germline, CDR1 SGHRS and CDR2 YFSETQ.

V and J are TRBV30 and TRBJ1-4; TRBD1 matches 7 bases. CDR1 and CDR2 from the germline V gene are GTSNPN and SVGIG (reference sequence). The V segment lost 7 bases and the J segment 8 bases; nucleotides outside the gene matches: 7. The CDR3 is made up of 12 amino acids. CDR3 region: CASPGGTEKLFF. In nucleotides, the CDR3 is TGTGCCTCCCCAGGGGGAACAGAAAAACTGTTTTTT.

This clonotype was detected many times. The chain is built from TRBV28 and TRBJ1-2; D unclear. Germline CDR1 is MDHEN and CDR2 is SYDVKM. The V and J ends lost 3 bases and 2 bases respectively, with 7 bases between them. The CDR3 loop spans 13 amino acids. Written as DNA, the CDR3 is TGTGCCAGCAGTTTGCCAGAAAACTATGGCTACACCTTC. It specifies CASSLPENYGYTF.

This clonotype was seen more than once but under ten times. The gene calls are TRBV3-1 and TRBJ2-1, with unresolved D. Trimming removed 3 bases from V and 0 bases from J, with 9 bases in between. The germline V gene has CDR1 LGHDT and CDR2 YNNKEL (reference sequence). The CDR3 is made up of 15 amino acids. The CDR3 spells CASSHRRSSYNEQFF. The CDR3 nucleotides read TGTGCCAGCAGCCATCGCCGAAGCTCCTACAATGAGCAGTTCTTC.

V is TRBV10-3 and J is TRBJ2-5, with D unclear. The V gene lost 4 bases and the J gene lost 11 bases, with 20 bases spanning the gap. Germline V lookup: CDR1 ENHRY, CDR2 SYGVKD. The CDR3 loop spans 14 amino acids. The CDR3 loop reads CAISGQSSGDEQYF. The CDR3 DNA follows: TGTGCCATCAGTGGTCAGTCATCCGGCGATGAGCAGTACTTC.

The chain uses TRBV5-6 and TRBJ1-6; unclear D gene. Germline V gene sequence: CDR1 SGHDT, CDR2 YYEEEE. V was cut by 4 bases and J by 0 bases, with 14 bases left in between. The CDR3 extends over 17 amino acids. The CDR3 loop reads CASSTERTSSYNSPLHF. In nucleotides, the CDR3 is TGTGCCAGCAGCACGGAGCGGACGAGCTCCTATAATTCACCCCTCCACTTT.

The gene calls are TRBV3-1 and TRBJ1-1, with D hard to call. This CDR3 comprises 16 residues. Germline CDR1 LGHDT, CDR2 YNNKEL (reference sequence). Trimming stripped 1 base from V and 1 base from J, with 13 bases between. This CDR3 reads CASSQARAGSNTEAFF. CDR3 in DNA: TGTGCCAGCAGCCAAGCAAGGGCGGGTTCGAACACTGAAGCTTTCTTT.

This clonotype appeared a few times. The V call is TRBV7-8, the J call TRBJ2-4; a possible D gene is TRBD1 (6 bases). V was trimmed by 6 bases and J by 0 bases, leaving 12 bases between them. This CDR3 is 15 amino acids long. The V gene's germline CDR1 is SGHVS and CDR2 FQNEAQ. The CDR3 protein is CASSPDSLAKNIQYF. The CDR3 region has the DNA TGTGCCAGCAGTCCGGACAGTCTAGCCAAAAACATTCAGTACTTC.

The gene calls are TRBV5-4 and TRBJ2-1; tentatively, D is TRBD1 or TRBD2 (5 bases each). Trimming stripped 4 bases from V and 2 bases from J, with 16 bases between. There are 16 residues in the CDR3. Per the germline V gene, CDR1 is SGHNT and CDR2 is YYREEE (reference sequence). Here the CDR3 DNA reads TGTGCCAGCAGCCCAGTCACTGGGGGAACCTACAATGAGCAGTTCTTC. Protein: CASSPVTGGTYNEQFF.

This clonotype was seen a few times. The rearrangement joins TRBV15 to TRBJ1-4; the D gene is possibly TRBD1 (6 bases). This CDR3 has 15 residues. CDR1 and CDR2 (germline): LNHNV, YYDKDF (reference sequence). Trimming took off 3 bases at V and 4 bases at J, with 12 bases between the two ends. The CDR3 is CATSSWGHSNEKLFF. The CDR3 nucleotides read TGTGCCACCAGCAGCTGGGGACACAGTAATGAAAAACTGTTTTTT.

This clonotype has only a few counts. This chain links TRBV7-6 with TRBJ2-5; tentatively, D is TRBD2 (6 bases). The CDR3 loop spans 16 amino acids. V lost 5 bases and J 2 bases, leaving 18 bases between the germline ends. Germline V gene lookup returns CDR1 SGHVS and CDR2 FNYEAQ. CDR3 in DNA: TGTGCCAGCAGCCCGGACTATTCCAGTACTCAAGAGACCCAGTACTTC. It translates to CASSPDYSSTQETQYF.

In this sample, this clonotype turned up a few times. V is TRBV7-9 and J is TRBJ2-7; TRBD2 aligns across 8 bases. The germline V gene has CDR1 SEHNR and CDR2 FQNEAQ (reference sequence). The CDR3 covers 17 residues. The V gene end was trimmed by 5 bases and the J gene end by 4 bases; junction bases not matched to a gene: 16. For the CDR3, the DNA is TGTGCCAGCAGCAAGTGGGGCCAGCGGGGGCCGTATTACGAGCAGTACTTC. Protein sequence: CASSKWGQRGPYYEQYF. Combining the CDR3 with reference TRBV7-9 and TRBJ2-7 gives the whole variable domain DTGVSQNPRHKITKRGQNVTFRCDPISEHNRLYWYRQTLGQGPEFLTYFQNEAQLEKSRLLSDRFSAERPKGSFSTLEIQRTEQGDSAMYLCASSKWGQRGPYYEQYFGPGTRLTVT.

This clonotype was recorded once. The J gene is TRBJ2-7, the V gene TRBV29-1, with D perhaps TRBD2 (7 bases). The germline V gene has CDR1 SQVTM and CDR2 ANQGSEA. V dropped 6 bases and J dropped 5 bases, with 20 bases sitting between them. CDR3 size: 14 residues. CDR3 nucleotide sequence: TGCAGCGTCTCAGGCGGGGGCGCAGGGAACGAGCAGTACTTC. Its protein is CSVSGGGAGNEQYF.

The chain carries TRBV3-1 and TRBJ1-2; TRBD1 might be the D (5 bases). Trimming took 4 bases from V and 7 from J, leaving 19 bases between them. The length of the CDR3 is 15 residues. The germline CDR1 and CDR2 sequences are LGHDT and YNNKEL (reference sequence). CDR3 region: CASSPNLLAGGGYTF. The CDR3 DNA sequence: TGTGCCAGCAGCCCCAATCTCCTCGCCGGGGGTGGCTACACCTTC.

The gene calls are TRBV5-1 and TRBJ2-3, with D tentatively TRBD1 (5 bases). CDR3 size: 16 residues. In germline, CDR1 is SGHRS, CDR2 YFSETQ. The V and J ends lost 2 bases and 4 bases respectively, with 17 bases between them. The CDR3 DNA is TGCGCCAGCAGCTTCAGTCCAGGGCGGAGACCAGATACGCAGTATTTT. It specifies CASSFSPGRRPDTQYF.

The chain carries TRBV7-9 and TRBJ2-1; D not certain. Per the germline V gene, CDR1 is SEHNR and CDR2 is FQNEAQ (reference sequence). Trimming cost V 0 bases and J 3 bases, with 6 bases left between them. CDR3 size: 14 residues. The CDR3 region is CASSLALVYNEQFF. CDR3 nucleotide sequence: TGTGCCAGCAGCTTAGCCCTAGTCTACAATGAGCAGTTCTTC.